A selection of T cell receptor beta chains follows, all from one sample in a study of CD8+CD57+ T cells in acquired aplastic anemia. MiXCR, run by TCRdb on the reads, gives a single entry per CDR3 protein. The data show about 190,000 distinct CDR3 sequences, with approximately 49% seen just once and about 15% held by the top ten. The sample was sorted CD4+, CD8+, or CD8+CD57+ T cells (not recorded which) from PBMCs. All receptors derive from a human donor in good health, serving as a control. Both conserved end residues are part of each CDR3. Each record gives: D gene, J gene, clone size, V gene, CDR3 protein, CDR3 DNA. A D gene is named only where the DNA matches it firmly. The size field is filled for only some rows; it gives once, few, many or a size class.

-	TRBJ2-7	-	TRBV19	CASSIGLDEQYF	TGTGCCAGTAGTATAGGGCTAGACGAGCAGTACTTC
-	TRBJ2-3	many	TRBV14	CASSRTQGPSTDTQYF	TGTGCCAGCAGTCGAACGCAGGGTCCTAGCACAGATACGCAGTATTTT
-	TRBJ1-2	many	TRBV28	CASSRGYGYTF	TGTGCCAGCAGCAGGGGCTATGGCTACACCTTC
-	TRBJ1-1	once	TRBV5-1	CASSWDGTEAFF	TGCGCCAGCAGCTGGGACGGGACAGAAGCTTTCTTT
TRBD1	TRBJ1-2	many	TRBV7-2	CASSRQGQDYGYTF	TGTGCCAGCAGCAGACAGGGTCAAGACTATGGCTACACCTTC
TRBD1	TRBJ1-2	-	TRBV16	CASSLSTGGDYGYTF	TGTGCCAGCAGCCTATCGACAGGGGGGGACTATGGCTACACCTTC
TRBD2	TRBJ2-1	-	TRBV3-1	CASSQKGGGAWNEQFF	TGTGCCAGCAGCCAAAAGGGCGGGGGGGCCTGGAATGAGCAGTTCTTC
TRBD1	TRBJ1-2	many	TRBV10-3	CAIRSDREGYTF	TGTGCCATCAGGTCAGACAGGGAGGGCTACACCTTC
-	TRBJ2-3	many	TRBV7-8	CASSLRTGTDTQYF	TGTGCCAGCAGCTTAAGGACAGGCACAGATACGCAGTATTTT
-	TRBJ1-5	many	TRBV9	CASSARGLSNQPQHF	TGTGCCAGCAGCGCCCGGGGATTAAGTAATCAGCCCCAGCATTTT
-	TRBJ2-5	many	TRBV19	CASSISAGQTQYF	TGTGCCAGTAGTATATCGGCAGGCCAGACCCAGTACTTC
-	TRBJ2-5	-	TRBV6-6	CASGLSGTQETQYF	TGTGCCAGCGGATTGTCGGGAACCCAAGAGACCCAGTACTTC
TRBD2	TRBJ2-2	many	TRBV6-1	CASGGTSGAGELFF	TGTGCCAGCGGGGGGACTAGCGGAGCCGGGGAGCTGTTTTTT
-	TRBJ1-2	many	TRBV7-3	CASSLTGDMNYGYTF	TGTGCCAGCAGCTTAACGGGGGACATGAACTATGGCTACACCTTC
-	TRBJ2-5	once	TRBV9	CASSKTGFSQETQYF	TGTGCCAGCAGCAAGACAGGATTTAGTCAAGAGACCCAGTACTTC
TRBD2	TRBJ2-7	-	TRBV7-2	CASSSNGGADAYEQYF	TGTGCCAGCAGCTCCAACGGGGGGGCTGACGCTTACGAGCAGTACTTC
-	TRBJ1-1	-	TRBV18	CASSPRTEFNTEAFF	TGTGCCAGCTCACCCAGGACGGAATTTAACACTGAAGCTTTCTTT
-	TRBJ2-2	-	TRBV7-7	CASCPNRGQPSGGELFF	TGTGCCAGCTGCCCTAATCGGGGTCAGCCCTCAGGCGGGGAGCTGTTTTTT
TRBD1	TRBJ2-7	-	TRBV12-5	CASAPGQGAYEQYF	TGTGCTAGTGCCCCCGGACAGGGGGCTTACGAGCAGTACTTC
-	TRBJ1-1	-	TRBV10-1	CASSEGGAEAFF	TGCGCCAGCAGTGAGGGGGGGGCTGAAGCTTTCTTT
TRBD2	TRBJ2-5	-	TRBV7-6	CASSFQDWRGGETQYF	TGTGCCAGCAGCTTCCAGGACTGGCGGGGGGGAGAGACCCAGTACTTC
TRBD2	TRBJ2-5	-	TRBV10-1	CARDDGLAGNKETQYF	TGCGCCAGGGACGACGGACTAGCGGGCAACAAAGAGACCCAGTACTTC
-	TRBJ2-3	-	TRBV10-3	CAISEGGRGTDTQYF	TGTGCCATCAGTGAGGGGGGGAGAGGGACAGATACGCAGTATTTT
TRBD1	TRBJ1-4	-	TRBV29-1	CSVAGTGGDEKLFF	TGCAGCGTTGCCGGGACAGGGGGGGATGAAAAACTGTTTTTT
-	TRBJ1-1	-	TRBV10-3	CAISEWGEMAEAFF	TGTGCCATCAGTGAATGGGGGGAAATGGCTGAAGCTTTCTTT
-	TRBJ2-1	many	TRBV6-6	CASRLERQFSYNEQFF	TGTGCCAGCAGGCTCGAGCGACAGTTTTCCTACAATGAGCAGTTCTTC
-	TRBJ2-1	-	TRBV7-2	CASSLASGGNEQFF	TGTGCCAGCAGCTTAGCGTCAGGGGGGAATGAGCAGTTCTTC
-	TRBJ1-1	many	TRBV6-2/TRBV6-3	CASSYSGGIEAFF	TGTGCCAGCAGTTACTCGGGCGGGATAGAAGCTTTCTTT
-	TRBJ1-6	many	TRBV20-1	CSARISSYNSPLHF	TGCAGTGCACGGATAAGCTCCTATAATTCACCCCTCCACTTT
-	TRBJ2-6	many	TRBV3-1	CASSQVFSGANVLTF	TGTGCCAGCAGCCAAGTCTTCTCTGGGGCCAACGTCCTGACTTTC
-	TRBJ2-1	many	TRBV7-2	CASSLSNEQFF	TGTGCCAGCAGCTTAAGCAATGAGCAGTTCTTC
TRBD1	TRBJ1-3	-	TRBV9	CASSRSGTGTGNTIYF	TGTGCCAGCAGCCGTAGTGGGACAGGGACCGGAAACACCATATATTTT
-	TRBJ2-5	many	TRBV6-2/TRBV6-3	CASRSDKHYQETQYF	TGTGCCAGCAGATCGGACAAGCACTACCAAGAGACCCAGTACTTC
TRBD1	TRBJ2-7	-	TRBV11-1	CASSRRTGGLHEQYF	TGTGCCAGCAGCCGAAGGACAGGGGGACTCCACGAGCAGTACTTC
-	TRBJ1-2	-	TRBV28	CASAPGQANYGYTF	TGTGCCAGCGCGCCCGGGCAAGCTAACTATGGCTACACCTTC
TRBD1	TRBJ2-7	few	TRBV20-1	CSAAPVGTGVSYEQCF	TGCAGTGCCGCCCCGGTGGGGACAGGGGTCTCCTACGAGCAGTGCTTC
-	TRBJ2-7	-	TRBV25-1	CASSEVGVPVQYF	TGTGCCAGCAGTGAAGTGGGTGTCCCCGTGCAGTACTTC
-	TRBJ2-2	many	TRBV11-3	CASSLEGGKNTGELFF	TGTGCCAGCAGCTTAGAAGGGGGGAAGAACACCGGGGAGCTGTTTTTT
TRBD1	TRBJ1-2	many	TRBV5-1	CASSPYSQGLDGYTF	TGCGCCAGCAGCCCATACTCACAGGGGTTAGATGGCTACACCTTC
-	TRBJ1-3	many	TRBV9	CASSVYEGLSGNTIYF	TGTGCCAGCAGCGTGTATGAGGGGTTGAGCGGAAACACCATATATTTT
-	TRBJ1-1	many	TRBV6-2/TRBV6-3	CASSYAVNTEAFF	TGTGCCAGCAGTTATGCCGTGAACACTGAAGCTTTCTTT
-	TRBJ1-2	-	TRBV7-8	CASSLRSQDRGYTF	TGTGCCAGCAGCTTAAGATCCCAGGACCGTGGCTACACCTTC
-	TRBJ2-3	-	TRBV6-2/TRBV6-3	CASSYEDRDTQYF	TGTGCCAGCAGTTACGAAGATAGGGATACGCAGTATTTT
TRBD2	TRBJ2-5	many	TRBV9	CASSPRLSSGGAQETQYF	TGTGCCAGCAGCCCTAGACTTTCTAGCGGGGGGGCCCAAGAGACCCAGTACTTC
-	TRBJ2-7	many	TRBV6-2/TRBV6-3	CASTHNSYEQYF	TGTGCCAGCACCCACAACTCCTACGAGCAGTACTTC
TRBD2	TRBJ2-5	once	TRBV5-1	CASKSAGGPQLDQYF	TGCGCCAGCAAGTCAGCGGGGGGGCCCCAGCTGGACCAGTACTTC